The 17 T cell receptor beta chains in this list originate from one sample, sequenced in a study of OX40 agonist ivuxolimab in advanced cancers. Measured with immunoSEQ multiplex PCR; TCRdb has only the in-frame clones, and not every one. This sample has tens of thousands of clones, with roughly 80% found just once. The sequenced sample was CD4+ or CD8+ T cells sorted from blood, obtained in a trial of the OX40 agonist ivuxolimab. All receptors come from an adult with an advanced solid tumor such as melanoma, head and neck, liver or kidney cancer.

J is TRBJ2-7 and V is TRBV7-2, with D uncertain. The ends were cut back, 1 base at V and 3 bases at J, with 19 bases in the middle. The germline V gene has CDR1 SGHTA and CDR2 FQGNSA. The CDR3 loop spans 17 amino acids. Here the CDR3 reads CASSLVPKVSKHYEQYF. In DNA, the CDR3 is TGTGCCAGCAGCTTAGTACCCAAGGTCTCCAAGCACTACGAGCAGTACTTC. Variable domain in full (rest from reference TRBV7-2 and TRBJ2-7): GAGVSQSPSNKVTEKGKDVELRCDPISGHTALYWYRQSLGQGLEFLIYFQGNSAPDKSGLPSDRFSAERTGGSVSTLTIQRTQQEDSAVYLCASSLVPKVSKHYEQYFGPGTRLTVT.

J is TRBJ2-7 and V is TRBV5-4; TRBD1 agrees at 10 bases. V lost 4 bases to trimming and J lost 3 bases; unmatched junction nucleotides: 7. The CDR3 sequence is 15 residues long. Germline-derived CDR1 and CDR2 are SGHNT and YYREEE (reference sequence). The CDR3 nucleotides read TGTGCCAGCAGCCCGGGACAGGGGAAGGTCTACGAGCAGTACTTC. This gives the protein CASSPGQGKVYEQYF.

For this clone: This sample includes further DNA sequences coding for the same CDR3. The rearrangement links TRBV6-5 to TRBJ2-7; the match to TRBD2 covers 8 bases. The ends lost 8 bases at V and 8 bases at J; junction bases unmatched: 8. Germline V gives CDR1 MNHEY, CDR2 SVGAGI. This CDR3 region has 12 residues. As DNA, the CDR3 is TGTGCCAGCCGGACTAGCTCTTTGAAGCAGTACTTC. It specifies CASRTSSLKQYF.

The CDR3 spells CASSLAGAGTEAFF. The CDR3 DNA follows: TGTGCCAGCAGCTTGGCAGGGGCGGGCACTGAAGCTTTCTTT. V gene TRBV5-4 combines with J gene TRBJ1-1; D perhaps matches TRBD1 (6 bases). The CDR3 is made up of 14 amino acids. Germline loops: CDR1 SGHNT, CDR2 YYREEE (reference sequence). Trimming shortened V by 0 bases and J by 4 bases, and 10 bases separated the two germline ends. Filled out from reference TRBV5-4 and TRBJ1-1, the complete variable domain reads ETGVTQSPTHLIKTRGQQVTLRCSSQSGHNTVSWYQQALGQGPQFIFQYYREEENGRGNFPPRFSGLQFPNYSSELNVNALELDDSALYLCASSLAGAGTEAFFGQGTRLTVV.

The chain links TRBV7-2 to TRBJ1-3; D may be TRBD1 (5 bases). V lost 7 bases and J lost 3, with 19 bases in between. Germline values: CDR1 SGHTA, CDR2 FQGNSA. This CDR3 is built from 16 residues. The CDR3: CASTYTQGSGGNTIYF. The CDR3 nucleotides are TGTGCCAGCACCTACACCCAGGGCTCGGGTGGAAACACCATATATTTT. The whole variable domain, remainder taken from reference TRBV7-2 and TRBJ1-3, is GAGVSQSPSNKVTEKGKDVELRCDPISGHTALYWYRQSLGQGLEFLIYFQGNSAPDKSGLPSDRFSAERTGGSVSTLTIQRTQQEDSAVYLCASTYTQGSGGNTIYFGEGSWLTVV.

The J gene is TRBJ1-1, the V gene TRBV5-1, with 7 bases that match TRBD1. Germline trimming cut 4 bases from V and 4 bases from J; bases unmatched to any gene: 16. Germline V gene data show CDR1 as SGHRS and CDR2 as YFSETQ. The CDR3 loop spans 17 amino acids. As DNA, the CDR3 is TGCGCCAGCAGCACAGGGGACACCCTTTTAACGGGCACTGAAGCTTTCTTT. Amino acid sequence: CASSTGDTLLTGTEAFF.

J is TRBJ2-3 and V is TRBV9; 8 bases are shared with TRBD1. The CDR3 runs to 16 residues. Germline CDR1 and CDR2: SGDLS and YYNGEE. V lost 4 bases to trimming and J lost 7 bases; unmatched junction nucleotides: 14. The CDR3 DNA reads as TGTGCCAGCAGCAGACCAGGGGGCGCGGTTGGTAATACGCAGTATTTT. Protein: CASSRPGGAVGNTQYF.

The V call is TRBV5-1, the J call TRBJ1-3; TRBD1 agrees at 8 bases. Trimming cost V 0 bases and J 3 bases; bases outside gene matches: 5. This CDR3 spans 16 amino acids. Germline V gene data show CDR1 as SGHRS and CDR2 as YFSETQ. CDR3: CASSLGRTGNGNTIYF. The CDR3, as DNA: TGCGCCAGCAGCTTGGGGCGGACAGGGAATGGAAACACCATATATTTT. The full variable domain, in which reference TRBV5-1 and TRBJ1-3 provide the parts outside the CDR3, is KAGVTQTPRYLIKTRGQQVTLSCSPISGHRSVSWYQQTPGQGLQFLFEYFSETQRNKGNFPGRFSGRQFSNSRSEMNVSTLELGDSALYLCASSLGRTGNGNTIYFGEGSWLTVV.

This chain links TRBV18 with TRBJ1-5; maybe TRBD1 (5 bases). The CDR3 is 17 residues long. Trimming pared 2 bases from V and 0 bases from J, leaving 14 bases between. CDR1 is KGHSH and CDR2 is LQKENI in the germline V gene. Here the CDR3 reads CASSPFSGGSSNQPQHF. The DNA of the CDR3 is TGTGCCAGCTCACCATTTTCCGGGGGGAGTAGCAATCAGCCCCAGCATTTT.

The chain links TRBV30 to TRBJ2-5, with 9 bases aligning to TRBD2. Germline CDR1 and CDR2: GTSNPN and SVGIG (reference sequence). Trimming cost V 2 bases and J 2 bases; bases outside gene matches: 6. The CDR3 contains 15 residues. The CDR3, as DNA: TGTGCCTGGAGTAAGGGCGGGGGGGCTCAAGAGACCCAGTACTTC. Encoded protein: CAWSKGGGAQETQYF.

This clone has just a few counts. V is TRBV6-4 and J is TRBJ2-3; TRBD1 might be the D (6 bases). The CDR3 has 13 residues. Trimming pared 6 bases from V and 3 bases from J, leaving 10 bases between. Per the germline V gene, CDR1 is MRHNA and CDR2 is SNTAGT. CDR3 protein: CASSAQGTDTQYF. CDR3 coding DNA: TGTGCCAGCAGCGCCCAGGGGACAGATACGCAGTATTTT.

The chain couples TRBV14 to TRBJ1-1, with D tentatively TRBD1 (5 bases). Trimming stripped 4 bases from V and 1 base from J, with 10 bases between. This CDR3 is built from 14 residues. The V gene's germline CDR1 is SGHDN and CDR2 FVKESK. CDR3 protein: CASSLGLRNTEAFF. In DNA, the CDR3 is TGTGCCAGCAGCCTGGGACTCAGGAACACTGAAGCTTTCTTT.

This clone was detected a few times. The chain couples TRBV4-3 to TRBJ2-1; D is undetermined. This CDR3 comprises 13 residues. Trimming cost V 3 bases and J 9 bases, with 12 bases left between them. The germline gives CDR1 LGHNA, CDR2 YSLEER. CDR3 sequence reads: CASSQQVVGEQFF. The CDR3 region has the DNA TGCGCCAGCAGCCAGCAAGTGGTCGGTGAGCAGTTCTTC.

J is TRBJ1-2 and V is TRBV6-1, with D possibly being TRBD1 (6 bases). Germline loops: CDR1 MNHNS, CDR2 SASEGT. The V end was cut by 5 bases, the J end by 4 bases, with 14 bases between. The CDR3 totals 14 residues. In DNA, the CDR3 is TGTGCCAGCAGTCAGGACAGCCGGGGCTATGGCTACACCTTC. This gives the protein CASSQDSRGYGYTF.

V usage is TRBV28 and J usage is TRBJ1-5; 8 bases align to TRBD1. The CDR3 loop spans 15 amino acids. Trimming at V came to 5 bases and at J to 2 bases, leaving 5 bases not matched to a gene. Germline values: CDR1 MDHEN, CDR2 SYDVKM. The CDR3 reads CASSPTGEGNQPQHF. In DNA, the CDR3 is TGTGCCAGCAGTCCGACAGGGGAGGGCAATCAGCCCCAGCATTTT.

This clone has just one count. This chain connects TRBV4-2 to TRBJ2-1; D remains ambiguous. This CDR3 region has 14 residues. Germline V gene sequence: CDR1 LGHNA, CDR2 YNFKEQ. Trimming took off 0 bases at V and 2 bases at J, with 5 bases between the two ends. This CDR3 is CASSQEDPYNEQFF. CDR3 in DNA: TGTGCCAGCAGCCAAGAAGACCCCTACAATGAGCAGTTCTTC.

The chain combines TRBV11-3 with TRBJ2-7; D may match TRBD1 or TRBD2 (5 bases each). Per germline, CDR1 SGHNT and CDR2 YENEEA. CDR3 length equals 13 residues. Trimming pared 5 bases from V and 4 bases from J, leaving 12 bases between. The CDR3 DNA reads as TGTGCCAGCAGCCGGGGCCCCGCGTACGAGCAGTACTTC. It encodes CASSRGPAYEQYF.